Listed below are T cell receptor beta chains from one sample, sequenced in a study of shared T cell receptors in the human thymus. Here immunoSEQ multiplex PCR was the method, and the copy in TCRdb shows in-frame clones only, minus some. The sample includes hundreds of thousands of clones, more than 75% of them seen just once. The same data also contributed to another study, on human thymus T cells.

Sequencing was done on a sample of thymocytes. The receptors were gathered from a boy in the first two years of life with a congenital heart defect. The CDR3 runs from the conserved cysteine through the conserved F or W. Each record gives: clone size, V gene, D gene, J gene, CDR3 DNA, CDR3 protein. A D gene is named only where the DNA matches it firmly. Expanded clones are given a class, and other clones once, few, many or no size at all.

clone_size: .
v_call: TRBV30
d_call: TRBD2
j_call: TRBJ2-4
cdr3_nt: TGTGCCTGGAGTGTACTTACTAGCGGGGGGGTGAAAGCCAAAAACATTCAGTACTTC
cdr3_aa: CAWSVLTSGGVKAKNIQYF

clone_size: few
v_call: TRBV5-8
d_call: TRBD2
j_call: TRBJ2-4
cdr3_nt: TGTGCCAGCAGCTGGGCGGCTGGGACTAGCGGGACTCCAGCCAAAAACATTCAGTACTTC
cdr3_aa: CASSWAAGTSGTPAKNIQYF

clone_size: .
v_call: TRBV6-6
d_call: .
j_call: TRBJ2-1
cdr3_nt: TGTGCCAGCGCCGGGAGTCCCTACAATGAGCAGTTCTTC
cdr3_aa: CASAGSPYNEQFF

clone_size: .
v_call: TRBV9
d_call: .
j_call: TRBJ2-7
cdr3_nt: TGTGCCAGCAGCGAAAGGGGCTACGAGCAGTACTTC
cdr3_aa: CASSERGYEQYF

clone_size: .
v_call: TRBV2
d_call: TRBD2
j_call: TRBJ2-1
cdr3_nt: TGTGCCAGCACGACTAGCGGGATCCATGAGCAGTTCTTC
cdr3_aa: CASTTSGIHEQFF

clone_size: .
v_call: TRBV5-4
d_call: .
j_call: TRBJ2-3
cdr3_nt: TGTGCCAGCAGGCCGACTCAAGGAACAGATACGCAGTATTTT
cdr3_aa: CASRPTQGTDTQYF

clone_size: .
v_call: TRBV14
d_call: TRBD1
j_call: TRBJ1-1
cdr3_nt: TGTGCCAGCAGCCCTCCCCCCACAACAGGGGGCCCCAAGTACACTGAAGCTTTCTTT
cdr3_aa: CASSPPPTTGGPKYTEAFF

clone_size: few
v_call: TRBV13
d_call: TRBD1
j_call: TRBJ1-1
cdr3_nt: TGTGCCAGCAGCCCTCCGACAGGGGGAGACGGCACTGAAGCTTTCTTT
cdr3_aa: CASSPPTGGDGTEAFF

clone_size: .
v_call: TRBV7-9
d_call: .
j_call: TRBJ2-7
cdr3_nt: TGTGCCAGCAGCCGAGGAGACTACGAGCAGTACTTC
cdr3_aa: CASSRGDYEQYF

clone_size: few
v_call: TRBV5-1
d_call: TRBD1
j_call: TRBJ2-5
cdr3_nt: TGCGCCAGCAGCTTAGACAGGGGGTGGCAAGAGACCCAGTACTTC
cdr3_aa: CASSLDRGWQETQYF

clone_size: once
v_call: TRBV7-2
d_call: .
j_call: TRBJ2-5
cdr3_nt: TGTGCCAGCAGCCCCATGGGTAGACTAGGATCAGAGACCCAGTACTTC
cdr3_aa: CASSPMGRLGSETQYF

clone_size: .
v_call: TRBV2
d_call: .
j_call: TRBJ2-7
cdr3_nt: TGTGCTCGGAGAGGTCAACCGGATGGCGAGCAGTACTTC
cdr3_aa: CARRGQPDGEQYF

clone_size: .
v_call: TRBV18
d_call: TRBD1
j_call: TRBJ2-2
cdr3_nt: TGTGCCAGCTCACCACCCGGGACAGGGAAGAACACCGGGGAGCTGTTTTTT
cdr3_aa: CASSPPGTGKNTGELFF

clone_size: .
v_call: TRBV5-6
d_call: .
j_call: TRBJ2-7
cdr3_nt: TGTGCCAGCAGCCCGCTGGGTCTAGTTTCCTACGAGCAGTACTTC
cdr3_aa: CASSPLGLVSYEQYF

clone_size: once
v_call: TRBV29-1
d_call: .
j_call: TRBJ2-5
cdr3_nt: TGCAGCGTTGAAGATTACCTCCGACTGTCACAAGAGACCCAGTACTTC
cdr3_aa: CSVEDYLRLSQETQYF

clone_size: .
v_call: TRBV6-6
d_call: .
j_call: TRBJ2-1
cdr3_nt: TGTGCCAGCAGTTATAGTCTAGCAGATTACAATGAGCAGTTCTTC
cdr3_aa: CASSYSLADYNEQFF

clone_size: once
v_call: TRBV28
d_call: TRBD2
j_call: TRBJ2-1
cdr3_nt: TGTGCCAGCGAATTGGGACTAGCGGAAAGGGATGAGCAGTTCTTC
cdr3_aa: CASELGLAERDEQFF

clone_size: .
v_call: TRBV5-1
d_call: .
j_call: TRBJ2-7
cdr3_nt: TGCGCCAGTCACCCACCGGGTCCAAGCTACGAGCAGTACTTC
cdr3_aa: CASHPPGPSYEQYF

clone_size: once
v_call: TRBV7-9
d_call: .
j_call: TRBJ2-1
cdr3_nt: TGTGCCAGCAGCCCCGTGGTAGCCCTATACAATGAGCAGTTCTTC
cdr3_aa: CASSPVVALYNEQFF

clone_size: .
v_call: TRBV7-9
d_call: TRBD1
j_call: TRBJ1-2
cdr3_nt: TGTGCCAGCAGCGCAATATACAGGGGAGAAGGGTATGGCTACACCTTC
cdr3_aa: CASSAIYRGEGYGYTF

clone_size: .
v_call: TRBV30
d_call: TRBD1
j_call: TRBJ1-2
cdr3_nt: TGTGCCTGGAGGGACAGGGGGCGCATCGGGGGCTACACCTTC
cdr3_aa: CAWRDRGRIGGYTF

clone_size: .
v_call: TRBV6-5
d_call: TRBD2
j_call: TRBJ2-2
cdr3_nt: TGTGCCAGCAGTTACTCCCCGGGACTAAGGGCCGGGGAGCTGTTTTTT
cdr3_aa: CASSYSPGLRAGELFF

clone_size: once
v_call: TRBV5-1
d_call: .
j_call: TRBJ1-1
cdr3_nt: TGCGCCAGCAGCGGAGGGACGGTTATTAACACTGAAGCTTTCTTT
cdr3_aa: CASSGGTVINTEAFF

clone_size: .
v_call: TRBV19
d_call: TRBD1
j_call: TRBJ2-1
cdr3_nt: TGTGCCAGTAGTAAAATAGGACAGGGACCCTTCTTC
cdr3_aa: CASSKIGQGPFF

clone_size: .
v_call: TRBV2
d_call: TRBD1
j_call: TRBJ2-3
cdr3_nt: TGTGCCAGCAGTGAGGTCAGGGGGAGAGATACGCAGTATTTT
cdr3_aa: CASSEVRGRDTQYF

clone_size: .
v_call: TRBV7-2
d_call: .
j_call: TRBJ1-2
cdr3_nt: TGTGCCAGCAGCCCCGGACAGCGGCAATATGGCTACACCTTC
cdr3_aa: CASSPGQRQYGYTF

clone_size: .
v_call: TRBV9
d_call: .
j_call: TRBJ2-7
cdr3_nt: TGTGCCAGCAGCGTAGGACCGGGGAGCTCCTACGAGCAGTACTTC
cdr3_aa: CASSVGPGSSYEQYF

clone_size: .
v_call: TRBV28
d_call: TRBD2
j_call: TRBJ2-7
cdr3_nt: TGTGCCAGCAGTTCTCTCCTGTCTAGCGGGAGAACCTACGAGCAGTACTTC
cdr3_aa: CASSSLLSSGRTYEQYF

clone_size: once
v_call: TRBV11-2
d_call: .
j_call: TRBJ2-7
cdr3_nt: TGTGCCAGCAGCTTAGATGGGGCTACCTACGAGCAGTACTTC
cdr3_aa: CASSLDGATYEQYF

clone_size: once
v_call: TRBV7-8
d_call: .
j_call: TRBJ2-3
cdr3_nt: TGTGCCAGCAGCTTAGCCCAGGGGCCCGATACGCAGTATTTT
cdr3_aa: CASSLAQGPDTQYF

clone_size: .
v_call: TRBV27
d_call: .
j_call: TRBJ2-1
cdr3_nt: TGTGCCAGCAGTTTTGCCCCAGGGTCCTACAATGAGCAGTTCTTC
cdr3_aa: CASSFAPGSYNEQFF

clone_size: .
v_call: TRBV19
d_call: .
j_call: TRBJ2-1
cdr3_nt: TGTGCCAGTAGTCGGCCACTAGGCCCCTACAATGAGCAGTTCTTC
cdr3_aa: CASSRPLGPYNEQFF

clone_size: .
v_call: TRBV9
d_call: TRBD2
j_call: TRBJ2-5
cdr3_nt: TGTGCCAGCAGCGGTACGGGGGGGGAGACCCAGTACTTC
cdr3_aa: CASSGTGGETQYF

clone_size: .
v_call: TRBV27
d_call: .
j_call: TRBJ2-2
cdr3_nt: TGTGCCAGCAGTTGGCAGCTCGGGACCGGGGAGCTGTTTTTT
cdr3_aa: CASSWQLGTGELFF

clone_size: once
v_call: TRBV5-1
d_call: .
j_call: TRBJ2-7
cdr3_nt: TGCGCCAGCAGCTTGTCGGACAGACCCTACGAGCAGTACTTC
cdr3_aa: CASSLSDRPYEQYF

clone_size: .
v_call: TRBV4-1
d_call: .
j_call: TRBJ2-7
cdr3_nt: TGCGCCAGCAGCCAAAAGTTCGGGACTCCAATCAACGAGCAGTACTTC
cdr3_aa: CASSQKFGTPINEQYF

clone_size: .
v_call: TRBV7-8
d_call: .
j_call: TRBJ2-1
cdr3_nt: TGTGCCAGCAGCTCCCGGGAATCTCTCCTTAATGAGCAGTTCTTC
cdr3_aa: CASSSRESLLNEQFF

clone_size: .
v_call: TRBV7-9
d_call: TRBD1
j_call: TRBJ2-7
cdr3_nt: TGTGCCAGCAGAACCACGACAGGGGTAGACCACGAGCAGTACTTC
cdr3_aa: CASRTTTGVDHEQYF

clone_size: .
v_call: TRBV19
d_call: .
j_call: TRBJ1-5
cdr3_nt: TGTGCCAGTAGTACCCCGGGACAAGAAAATCAGCCCCAGCATTTT
cdr3_aa: CASSTPGQENQPQHF

clone_size: .
v_call: TRBV14
d_call: .
j_call: TRBJ2-7
cdr3_nt: TGTGCCAGCAGCCAAGATAACAGGGAAGGCTACGAGCAGTACTTC
cdr3_aa: CASSQDNREGYEQYF

clone_size: .
v_call: TRBV27
d_call: TRBD1
j_call: TRBJ1-5
cdr3_nt: TGTGCCAGCAGCCCGAAACGGACAGGGACGATTCGTCAGCCCCAGCATTTT
cdr3_aa: CASSPKRTGTIRQPQHF

clone_size: .
v_call: TRBV9
d_call: TRBD1
j_call: TRBJ1-2
cdr3_nt: TGTGCCAGCAGCGTAGACGGGACAGGGGTCTATGGCTACACCTTC
cdr3_aa: CASSVDGTGVYGYTF

clone_size: .
v_call: TRBV28
d_call: .
j_call: TRBJ2-3
cdr3_nt: TGTGCCAGCGGCAGGAGACTAGGGAACTGGGATACGCAGTATTTT
cdr3_aa: CASGRRLGNWDTQYF

clone_size: .
v_call: TRBV19
d_call: TRBD2
j_call: TRBJ2-2
cdr3_nt: TGTGCCAGTAGTTCCGGGACTAGCGGGTTAAACACCGGGGAGCTGTTTTTT
cdr3_aa: CASSSGTSGLNTGELFF

clone_size: .
v_call: TRBV5-4
d_call: .
j_call: TRBJ1-2
cdr3_nt: TGTGCCAGCAGCTTGGAGCCCGAGCGAGGCTACACCTTC
cdr3_aa: CASSLEPERGYTF

clone_size: .
v_call: TRBV25-1
d_call: TRBD1
j_call: TRBJ2-7
cdr3_nt: TGTGCCAGCAGTCCCCAGGGGGGGAGGGACAGGGGTACCTACGAGCAGTACTTC
cdr3_aa: CASSPQGGRDRGTYEQYF

clone_size: .
v_call: TRBV4-2
d_call: TRBD2
j_call: TRBJ2-7
cdr3_nt: TGTGCCAGCAGCCGAGGACTAGCGGGAGGGCCTCTCCACCCCTACGAGCAGTACTTC
cdr3_aa: CASSRGLAGGPLHPYEQYF

clone_size: .
v_call: TRBV19
d_call: TRBD1
j_call: TRBJ2-2
cdr3_nt: TGTGCCAGTAGTATCACCGGGACAGGCGACACCGGGGAGCTGTTTTTT
cdr3_aa: CASSITGTGDTGELFF

clone_size: .
v_call: TRBV11-2
d_call: .
j_call: TRBJ1-1
cdr3_nt: TGTGCCAGCACCCTGATAGGACAGACGAACACTGAAGCTTTCTTT
cdr3_aa: CASTLIGQTNTEAFF

clone_size: .
v_call: TRBV28
d_call: TRBD1
j_call: TRBJ1-5
cdr3_nt: TGTGCCAGCTCAGGGGGGATCGGGCGACAGCCCCAGCATTTT
cdr3_aa: CASSGGIGRQPQHF

clone_size: .
v_call: TRBV2
d_call: TRBD2
j_call: TRBJ2-7
cdr3_nt: TGTGCCAGCAGTGAAAGTGCTAGCGGGGAACCCTACGAGCAGTACTTC
cdr3_aa: CASSESASGEPYEQYF

clone_size: few
v_call: TRBV7-2
d_call: .
j_call: TRBJ2-7
cdr3_nt: TGTGCCAGCAGCTCCACCGTACAGCACGAGCAGTACTTC
cdr3_aa: CASSSTVQHEQYF

clone_size: .
v_call: TRBV19
d_call: .
j_call: TRBJ1-1
cdr3_nt: TGTGCCAGTAGTATTGTGGAGGGGAAGGGAACTGAAGCTTTCTTT
cdr3_aa: CASSIVEGKGTEAFF

clone_size: .
v_call: TRBV6-5
d_call: TRBD2
j_call: TRBJ2-5
cdr3_nt: TGTGCCAGCCTTGGACTAGCGGAAGAGACCCAGTACTTC
cdr3_aa: CASLGLAEETQYF